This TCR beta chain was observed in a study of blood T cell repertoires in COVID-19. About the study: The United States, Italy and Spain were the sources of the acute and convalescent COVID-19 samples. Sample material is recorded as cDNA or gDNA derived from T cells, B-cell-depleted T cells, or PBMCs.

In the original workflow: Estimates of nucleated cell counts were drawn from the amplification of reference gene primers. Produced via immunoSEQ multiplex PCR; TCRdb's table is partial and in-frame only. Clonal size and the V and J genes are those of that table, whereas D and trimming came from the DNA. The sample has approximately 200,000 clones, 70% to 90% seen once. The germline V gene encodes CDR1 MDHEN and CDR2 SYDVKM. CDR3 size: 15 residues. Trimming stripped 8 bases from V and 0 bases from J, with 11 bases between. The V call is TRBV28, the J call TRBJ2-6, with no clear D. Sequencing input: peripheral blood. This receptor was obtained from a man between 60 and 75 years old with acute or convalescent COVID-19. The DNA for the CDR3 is TGTGCCAGCTTTGAATCCGGCTCTGGGGCCAACGTCCTGACTTTC. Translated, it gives CASFESGSGANVLTF. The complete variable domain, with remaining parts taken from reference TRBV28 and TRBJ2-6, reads DVKVTQSSRYLVKRTGEKVFLECVQDMDHENMFWYRQDPGLGLRLIYFSYDVKMKEKGDIPEGYSVSREKKERFSLILESASTNQTSMYLCASFESGSGANVLTFGAGSRLTVL.